The next 23 T cell receptor beta chains were all read from a single sample in a study of liver allograft versus peripheral blood T cells. Whole-study context: Comparisons were made between T cell receptor repertoires found in transplanted livers and those circulating in recipients' peripheral blood.

MiXCR was run by TCRdb on the reads, yielding one entry per CDR3 protein. The data show 6,000 to 9,500 distinct CDR3 sequences, with over 15% seen just once and 1.4% held by the top ten. These receptors were collected from a human patient who had a liver transplant. Some T cells may be graft donor cells.

By sample share, this clonotype is medium-sized. The J gene is TRBJ2-7, the V gene TRBV10-3, with a tentative D call TRBD2 (5 bases). CDR1 and CDR2 from the germline V gene are ENHRY and SYGVKD. Trimming took 0 bases from V and 2 from J, leaving 8 bases between them. There are 14 residues in the CDR3. CDR3 DNA: TGTGCCATCAGTGAGTCCGGGGTAACCTACGAGCAGTACTTC. It encodes CAISESGVTYEQYF.

Many counts were recorded for this clonotype. The rearrangement uses TRBV5-4 and TRBJ2-7; TRBD2 aligns across 8 bases. The ends lost 0 bases at V and 3 bases at J; junction bases unmatched: 2. Looked up from germline, CDR1 is SGHNT and CDR2 is YYREEE (reference sequence). The length of the CDR3 is 14 residues. The CDR3 coding sequence is TGTGCCAGCAGCTTGGTCGGGGGGGACTACGAGCAGTACTTC. Translated, it gives CASSLVGGDYEQYF.

This clonotype is medium-sized within its sample. The chain uses TRBV19 and TRBJ1-3; the D gene is possibly TRBD1 (6 bases). CDR3 length: 16 residues. Trimming left V 7 bases short and J 0 bases short, with 16 bases between. The V gene's germline CDR1 is LNHDA and CDR2 SQIVND (reference sequence). CDR3 loop: CASTDSIIPSGNTIYF. CDR3 sequence (DNA): TGTGCCAGTACGGACAGCATCATCCCCTCTGGAAACACCATATATTTT.

By share, this clonotype counts as medium-sized. The J gene is TRBJ1-2, the V gene TRBV6-1; D is unresolved. Germline assignment: CDR1 MNHNS and CDR2 SASEGT. V was clipped by 5 bases and J by 4 bases, with 20 bases between them. The CDR3 runs to 16 residues. CDR3 residues: CASSHGTVSGAYGYTF. In DNA form, the CDR3 reads TGTGCCAGCAGTCACGGCACAGTGAGTGGCGCCTATGGCTACACCTTC.

Judged by abundance, this clonotype is medium-sized. V usage is TRBV5-6 and J usage is TRBJ1-4, with D tentatively TRBD1 (5 bases). The V end lost 1 base, the J end lost 0 bases, and 10 bases lay between the germline ends. The CDR3 runs to 16 residues. Looked up from germline, CDR1 is SGHDT and CDR2 is YYEEEE. CDR3 protein: CASSLRDHTTNEKLFF. The CDR3 DNA is TGTGCCAGCAGCTTGAGGGACCACACAACTAATGAAAAACTGTTTTTT.

The chain has TRBV10-3 and TRBJ2-5; 7 bases are shared with TRBD2. This CDR3 contains 14 residues. With V trimmed by 6 bases and J by 3 bases, 7 bases remained unmatched. CDR1 is ENHRY and CDR2 is SYGVKD in the germline V gene. The CDR3 protein is CAISSGTKEETQYF. The CDR3 DNA follows: TGTGCCATCAGCTCCGGGACTAAAGAAGAGACCCAGTACTTC.

This clonotype ranks as medium-sized. The chain is built from TRBV5-5 and TRBJ1-2; possibly TRBD1 for D (5 bases). CDR3 length equals 14 residues. V was cut by 0 bases and J by 4 bases, with 10 bases left in between. Germline lookup yields CDR1 SGHKS and CDR2 YYEKEE (reference sequence). CDR3 DNA sequence: TGTGCCAGCAGCTTGGGGGACGGTCTCTATGGCTACACCTTC. As protein: CASSLGDGLYGYTF.

This clonotype showed up many times. The chain links TRBV5-4 to TRBJ2-3, with TRBD2 matching over 9 bases. Germline V gene sequence: CDR1 SGHNT, CDR2 YYREEE (reference sequence). The CDR3 is 14 residues long. J was trimmed by 1 base and V by 4 bases; bases with no gene match: 1. CDR3 protein: CASSPSGGTDTQYF. CDR3 coding DNA: TGTGCCAGCAGCCCTAGCGGGGGCACAGATACGCAGTATTTT. Full variable domain (remainder filled in from reference TRBV5-4 and TRBJ2-3): ETGVTQSPTHLIKTRGQQVTLRCSSQSGHNTVSWYQQALGQGPQFIFQYYREEENGRGNFPPRFSGLQFPNYSSELNVNALELDDSALYLCASSPSGGTDTQYFGPGTRLTVL.

CDR3 bases: TGCAGTGCTCTGAAGCCTGGGTCCTACGAGCAGTACTTC. This translates into CSALKPGSYEQYF. The rearrangement joins TRBV20-1 to TRBJ2-7; D remains ambiguous. This CDR3 spans 13 amino acids. Trimming stripped 5 bases from V and 1 base from J, with 12 bases between. CDR1 and CDR2 (germline): DFQATT, SNEGSKA (reference sequence).

This clonotype qualifies as medium-sized (0.01 to 0.1%). CDR3 DNA: TGTGCCAGCTCACCACCCTCCTACAATGAGCAGTTCTTC. Translated: CASSPPSYNEQFF. The chain combines TRBV18 with TRBJ2-1; no firm D call. The CDR3 is 13 residues long. Germline loops: CDR1 KGHSH, CDR2 LQKENI. Deletions cut 0 bases from V and 0 bases from J, with 0 bases between.

Judged by abundance, this clonotype is medium-sized (0.01 to 0.1%). The chain combines TRBV19 with TRBJ1-2; no firm D call. Trimming shortened V by 7 bases and J by 3 bases, and 15 bases separated the two germline ends. CDR1 LNHDA and CDR2 SQIVND come from the germline V gene (reference sequence). CDR3 length: 14 amino acids. DNA for the CDR3: TGTGCCAGTACCAGAAGTGGGGTGGACTATGGCTACACCTTC. Residues: CASTRSGVDYGYTF.

In its sample, this clonotype ranks as medium-sized. The rearrangement uses TRBV18 and TRBJ1-6, with 8 positions matching TRBD1. The junction had 6 bases not matched to a gene; V was cut back by 3 bases and J by 8 bases. CDR1 is KGHSH, CDR2 LQKENI, per germline. The CDR3 runs 15 residues. The DNA of the CDR3 is TGTGCCAGCTCACCCACAGGGGGTAGTGATTCACCCCTCCACTTT. Translated, it gives CASSPTGGSDSPLHF.

By frequency in the sample, this clonotype is medium-sized. V is TRBV6-6 and J is TRBJ1-4; tentatively, D is TRBD1 (6 bases). V gave up 6 bases and J gave up 0 bases, with 11 bases separating them. CDR3 length: 15 residues. Germline values: CDR1 MNHNY, CDR2 SVGAGI (reference sequence). The CDR3 loop is CASRGTTSTNEKLFF. The CDR3 DNA reads TGTGCCAGCAGGGGGACAACCTCAACTAATGAAAAACTGTTTTTT.

This clonotype is termed medium-sized (0.01 to 0.1%). V usage is TRBV19 and J usage is TRBJ1-2, with 10 nucleotides matching TRBD1. Trimming took 6 bases from V and 4 from J; bases not matched to a gene: 5. Germline V gene lookup returns CDR1 LNHDA and CDR2 SQIVND (reference sequence). The CDR3 covers 14 residues. CDR3 nucleotide sequence: TGTGCCAGTAGGAGACAGGGGGCCTTCTATGGCTACACCTTC. This encodes CASRRQGAFYGYTF.

This clonotype was detected many times. The rearrangement joins TRBV6-6 to TRBJ2-1; D might be TRBD1 (6 bases). Germline V gene sequence: CDR1 MNHNY, CDR2 SVGAGI (reference sequence). V lost 4 bases, J lost 3 bases, and 10 bases lay in between. The CDR3 consists of 14 residues. CDR3 sequence reads: CASSSPGHYNEQFF. The CDR3 coding sequence is TGTGCCAGCAGTTCCCCGGGACACTACAATGAGCAGTTCTTC.

This clonotype was counted only a few times. The chain recombines TRBV7-2 with TRBJ2-3; D is unclear. Germline V CDR1 and CDR2: SGHTA, FQGNSA. Deletions cut 0 bases from V and 6 bases from J, with 1 base between. CDR3 length: 11 residues. The CDR3 coding sequence is TGTGCCAGCAGCTTAGCGGATACGCAGTATTTT. It translates to CASSLADTQYF.

This chain links TRBV9 with TRBJ1-5; no reliable D call. CDR3 length equals 15 residues. The germline V gene has CDR1 SGDLS and CDR2 YYNGEE. V was cut by 0 bases and J by 7 bases, with 14 bases left in between. The CDR3 coding sequence is TGTGCCAGCAGCGTAGAACCCCACCCGGAGCAGCCCCAGCATTTT. Its translation: CASSVEPHPEQPQHF. Based on the CDR3 plus reference TRBV9 and TRBJ1-5, the full variable domain is DSGVTQTPKHLITATGQRVTLRCSPRSGDLSVYWYQQSLDQGLQFLIQYYNGEERAKGNILERFSAQQFPDLHSELNLSSLELGDSALYFCASSVEPHPEQPQHFGDGTRLSIL.

Sample share makes this clonotype medium-sized (0.01 to 0.1%). V is TRBV10-3 and J is TRBJ1-5; 8 bases fit TRBD1. The germline CDR1 and CDR2 sequences are ENHRY and SYGVKD. V trimming: 0 bases; J trimming: 9 bases; junction bases outside the gene matches: 7. The CDR3 runs to 15 residues. In DNA form, the CDR3 reads TGTGCCATCAGTGAGTCGCGGACAGGGTATTCGCCCCAGCATTTT. It specifies CAISESRTGYSPQHF.

This clonotype was counted many times. The chain links TRBV6-6 to TRBJ1-1; 9 bases align to TRBD1. Germline V gives CDR1 MNHNY, CDR2 SVGAGI (reference sequence). The CDR3 loop spans 15 amino acids. The J segment lost 1 base and the V segment lost 8 bases, leaving 8 bases of the junction unmatched. CDR3 protein: CASAGTGLQNTEAFF. The CDR3 DNA follows: TGTGCCAGCGCCGGGACAGGGCTACAGAACACTGAAGCTTTCTTT.

By share, this clonotype ranks as medium-sized. This rearrangement joins TRBV5-4 to TRBJ1-1; 9 bases fit TRBD1. Losses at the gene ends were 4 bases for V and 4 bases for J; bases not matched to a gene: 5. This CDR3 contains 14 residues. Germline CDR1 is SGHNT and CDR2 is YYREEE (reference sequence). The CDR3 reads CASSPDRGGTEAFF. CDR3 in DNA: TGTGCCAGCAGCCCGGACAGGGGTGGCACTGAAGCTTTCTTT.

The V gene is TRBV20-1, the J gene TRBJ1-2, with TRBD1 matching over 8 bases. Germline V gene lookup returns CDR1 DFQATT and CDR2 SNEGSKA (reference sequence). There are 18 residues in the CDR3. V shed 5 bases and J 0 bases; nucleotides not matched to a gene: 17. The CDR3 loop is CSAFEGGQGGRSNYGYTF. The CDR3 bases are TGCAGTGCTTTCGAAGGCGGACAGGGAGGGCGTTCTAACTATGGCTACACCTTC.

This clonotype qualifies as medium-sized. The rearrangement uses TRBV18 and TRBJ1-5; TRBD1 aligns across 10 bases. CDR1 and CDR2 (germline): KGHSH, LQKENI. The junction had 8 bases not matched to a gene; V was cut back by 5 bases and J by 7 bases. The CDR3 spans 15 residues. DNA of the CDR3: TGTGCCAGCTCATATGGGACAGGGGAAGGCCAGCCCCAGCATTTT. This translates into CASSYGTGEGQPQHF.

The chain combines TRBV11-1 with TRBJ2-1; tentatively, D is TRBD2 (6 bases). Germline V gives CDR1 SGHAT, CDR2 FQDESV (reference sequence). V lost 4 bases to trimming and J lost 2 bases, with 15 bases between them. This CDR3 has 16 residues. The CDR3 bases are TGTGCCAGCAGCTCCCTAACTAGCAACCCCTACAATGAGCAGTTCTTC. Protein sequence: CASSSLTSNPYNEQFF.